The present T cell receptor beta chain was sequenced within a study of patients and donors after allogeneic stem cell transplantation (dated by TCRdb to 2018 to 2020). To prepare the library, RT-PCR was applied. TCRdb names NextSeq 550 as the instrument used. TCRdb took the public reads, trimmed them with fastp at Q25, ran MiXCR for clone calling and kept in-frame beta chains. CDR3 protein duplicates are merged, each entry listing the most common genes and DNA. The sample contains about 230,000 distinct CDR3 sequences, 12% to 15% of them found a single time. The leading ten clones occupy around 10% of the sample. CDR1 and CDR2 were assigned from the germline V gene as MNHEY and SVGEGT. The V and J ends are trimmed by 3 bases and 4 bases, leaving 8 bases between them. From the cysteine up to the phenylalanine, the CDR3 has a length of 13 residues. The only DNA kept is the CDR3, 39 bases in frame from the first base.

Regarding this clonotype: Its antigen is not yet known. No base quality information exists; no much larger clone differs at one position.

Sequencing was done on a sample of blood, either unsorted or a sorted T cell fraction (not recorded which). The rearranged segments are TRBV6-2 or TRBV6-3 and TRBJ2-3; the best D guess is TRBD2, with 5 bases matching. The sequence came from a human donor who was either an allogeneic HSCT recipient or a stem cell or donor lymphocyte infusion donor (not recorded which). It is not recorded whose cells these are; they may come from a transplant donor. Read as DNA, the sequence is TGTGCCAGCAGTTATAGGGAGCCAGATACGCAGTATTTT. It specifies CASSYREPDTQYF.